These 2 T cell receptor beta chains came from one sample sequenced in a study of CD8+ T cells in alopecia areata. The sequencing template was cDNA reverse transcribed from extracted RNA. Here immunoSEQ multiplex PCR was the method, and the copy in TCRdb shows in-frame clones only, minus some. The sample holds under 85,000 clones, approximately 46% seen once. The specimen comprised CD8+ T cells sorted from blood, sampled at week 0. These receptors came from a human donor with alopecia areata.

The CDR3 DNA follows: TGTGCCAGCAGCGTAGGCTTAGGAGGAGATACGCAGTATTTT. Amino acids: CASSVGLGGDTQYF. The chain has TRBV9 and TRBJ2-3, with D perhaps TRBD2 (5 bases). Germline CDR1 is SGDLS and CDR2 is YYNGEE. V was cut by 0 bases and J by 5 bases, with 10 bases left in between. The CDR3 contains 14 residues. The entire variable domain, with the rest obtained from reference TRBV9 and TRBJ2-3, is as follows: DSGVTQTPKHLITATGQRVTLRCSPRSGDLSVYWYQQSLDQGLQFLIQYYNGEERAKGNILERFSAQQFPDLHSELNLSSLELGDSALYFCASSVGLGGDTQYFGPGTRLTVL.

This clone occurred a few times. The rearrangement links TRBV4-2 to TRBJ2-1; TRBD2 aligns across 13 bases. The germline V gene encodes CDR1 LGHNA and CDR2 YNFKEQ. V was pared by 4 bases and J by 10 bases, with 7 bases of the junction left unmatched. The CDR3 is 15 residues long. This CDR3 reads CASSPGLAGAREQFF. CDR3 bases: TGTGCCAGCAGCCCCGGACTAGCGGGAGCACGCGAGCAGTTCTTC.